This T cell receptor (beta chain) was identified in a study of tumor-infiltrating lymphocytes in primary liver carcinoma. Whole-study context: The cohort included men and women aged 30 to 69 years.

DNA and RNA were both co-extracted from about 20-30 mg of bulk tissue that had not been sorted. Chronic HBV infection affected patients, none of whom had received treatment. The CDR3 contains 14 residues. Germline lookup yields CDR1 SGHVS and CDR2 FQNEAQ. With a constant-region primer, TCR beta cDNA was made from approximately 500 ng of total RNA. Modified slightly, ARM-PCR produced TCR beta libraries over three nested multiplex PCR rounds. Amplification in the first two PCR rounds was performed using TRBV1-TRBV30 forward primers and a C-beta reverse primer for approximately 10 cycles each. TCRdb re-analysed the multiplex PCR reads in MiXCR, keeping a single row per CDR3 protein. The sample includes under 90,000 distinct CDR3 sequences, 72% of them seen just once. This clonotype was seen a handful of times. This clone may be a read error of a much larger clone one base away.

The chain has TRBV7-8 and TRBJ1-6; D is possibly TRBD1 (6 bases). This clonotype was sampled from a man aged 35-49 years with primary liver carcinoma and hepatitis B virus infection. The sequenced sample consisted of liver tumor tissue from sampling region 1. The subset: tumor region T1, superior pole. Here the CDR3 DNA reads TGTGCCAGCAGCTCAGACAGGATAGACTCACCCCCCCACTTT. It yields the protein CASSSDRIDSPPHF.